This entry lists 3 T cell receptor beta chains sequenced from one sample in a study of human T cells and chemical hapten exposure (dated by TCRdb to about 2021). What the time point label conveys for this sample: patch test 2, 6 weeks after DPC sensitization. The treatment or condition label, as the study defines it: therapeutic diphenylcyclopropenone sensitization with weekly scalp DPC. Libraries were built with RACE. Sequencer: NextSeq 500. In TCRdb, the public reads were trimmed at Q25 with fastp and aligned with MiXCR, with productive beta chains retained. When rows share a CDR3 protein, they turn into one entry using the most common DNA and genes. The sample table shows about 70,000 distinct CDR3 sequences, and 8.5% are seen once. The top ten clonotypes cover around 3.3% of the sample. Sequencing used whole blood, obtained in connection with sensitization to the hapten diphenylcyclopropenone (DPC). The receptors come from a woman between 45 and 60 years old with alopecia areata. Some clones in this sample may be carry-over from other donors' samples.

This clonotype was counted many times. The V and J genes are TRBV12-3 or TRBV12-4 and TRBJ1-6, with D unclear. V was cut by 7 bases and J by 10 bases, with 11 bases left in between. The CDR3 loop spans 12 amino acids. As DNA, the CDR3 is TGTGCCAGCACCTTAAATAGATCACCCCTCCACTTT. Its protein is CASTLNRSPLHF.

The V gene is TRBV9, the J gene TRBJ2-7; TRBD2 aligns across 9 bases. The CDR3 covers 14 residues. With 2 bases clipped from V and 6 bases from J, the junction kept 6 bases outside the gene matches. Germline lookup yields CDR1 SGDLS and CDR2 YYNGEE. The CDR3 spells CASSVSGGEFEQYF. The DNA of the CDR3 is TGTGCCAGCAGCGTTAGCGGGGGTGAGTTCGAGCAGTACTTC. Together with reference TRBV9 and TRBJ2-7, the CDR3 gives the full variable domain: DSGVTQTPKHLITATGQRVTLRCSPRSGDLSVYWYQQSLDQGLQFLIQYYNGEERAKGNILERFSAQQFPDLHSELNLSSLELGDSALYFCASSVSGGEFEQYFGPGTRLTVT.

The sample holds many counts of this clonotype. The CDR3 loop reads CASSLKGLLADTQYF. DNA for the CDR3: TGTGCCAGCAGTTTGAAGGGGCTCCTCGCAGATACGCAGTATTTT. The chain joins TRBV27 to TRBJ2-3, with D perhaps TRBD1 (5 bases). This CDR3 is built from 15 residues. Germline V gene lookup returns CDR1 MNHEY and CDR2 SMNVEV (reference sequence). The V end lost 3 bases, the J end lost 4 bases, and 14 bases lay between the germline ends.